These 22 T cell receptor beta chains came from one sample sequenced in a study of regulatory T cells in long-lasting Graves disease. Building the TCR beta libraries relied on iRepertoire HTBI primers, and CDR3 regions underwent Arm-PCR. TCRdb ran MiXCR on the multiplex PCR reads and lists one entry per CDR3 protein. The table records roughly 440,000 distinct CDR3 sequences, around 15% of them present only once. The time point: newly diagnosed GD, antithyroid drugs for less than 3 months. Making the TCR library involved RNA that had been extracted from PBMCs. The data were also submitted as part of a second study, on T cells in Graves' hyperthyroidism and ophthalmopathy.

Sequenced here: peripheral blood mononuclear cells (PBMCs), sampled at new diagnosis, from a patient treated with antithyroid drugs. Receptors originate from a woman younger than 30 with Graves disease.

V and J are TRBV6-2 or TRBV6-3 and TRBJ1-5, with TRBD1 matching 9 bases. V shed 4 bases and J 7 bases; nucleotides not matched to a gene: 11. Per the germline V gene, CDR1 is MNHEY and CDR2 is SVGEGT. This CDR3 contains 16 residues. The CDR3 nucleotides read TGTGCCAGCAGTTTAATCGGGACAGGGTCAGGGCAGCCCCAGCATTTT. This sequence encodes CASSLIGTGSGQPQHF.

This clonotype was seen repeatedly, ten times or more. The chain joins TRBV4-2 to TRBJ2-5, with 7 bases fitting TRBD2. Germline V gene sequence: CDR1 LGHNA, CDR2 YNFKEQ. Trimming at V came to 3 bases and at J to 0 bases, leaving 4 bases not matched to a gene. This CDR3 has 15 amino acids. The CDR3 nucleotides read TGTGCCAGCAGCCAGAGCGGGAACGACCAAGAGACCCAGTACTTC. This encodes CASSQSGNDQETQYF.

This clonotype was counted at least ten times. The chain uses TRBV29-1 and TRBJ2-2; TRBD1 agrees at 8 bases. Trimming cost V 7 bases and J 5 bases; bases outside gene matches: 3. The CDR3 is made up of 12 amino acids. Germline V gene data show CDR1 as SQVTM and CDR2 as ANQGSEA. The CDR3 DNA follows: TGCAGCGCCAGGACAGGGACCGGGGAGCTGTTTTTT. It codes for CSARTGTGELFF.

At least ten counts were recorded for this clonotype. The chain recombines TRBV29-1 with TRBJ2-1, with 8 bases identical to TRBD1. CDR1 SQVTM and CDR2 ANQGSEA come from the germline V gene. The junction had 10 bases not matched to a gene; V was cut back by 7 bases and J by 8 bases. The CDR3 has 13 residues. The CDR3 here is CSAGVTGVDEQFF. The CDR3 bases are TGCAGCGCTGGGGTGACAGGGGTAGATGAGCAGTTCTTC.

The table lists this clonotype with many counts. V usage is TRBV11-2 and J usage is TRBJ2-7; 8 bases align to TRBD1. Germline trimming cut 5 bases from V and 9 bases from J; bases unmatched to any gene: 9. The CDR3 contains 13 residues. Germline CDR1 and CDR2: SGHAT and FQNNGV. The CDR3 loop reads CASSIKQQGGQYF. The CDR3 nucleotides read TGTGCCAGCAGCATTAAGCAACAGGGGGGGCAGTACTTC. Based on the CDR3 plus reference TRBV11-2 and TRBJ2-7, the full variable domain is EAGVAQSPRYKIIEKRQSVAFWCNPISGHATLYWYQQILGQGPKLLIQFQNNGVVDDSQLPKDRFSAERLKGVDSTLKIQPAKLEDSAVYLCASSIKQQGGQYFGPGTRLTVT.

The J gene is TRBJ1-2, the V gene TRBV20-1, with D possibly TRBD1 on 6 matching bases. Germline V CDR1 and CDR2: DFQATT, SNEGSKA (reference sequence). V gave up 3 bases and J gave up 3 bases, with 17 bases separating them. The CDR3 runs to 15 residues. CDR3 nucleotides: TGCAGTGCTAGTAGCGGCAGGGGAAGCGACTATGGCTACACCTTC. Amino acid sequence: CSASSGRGSDYGYTF.

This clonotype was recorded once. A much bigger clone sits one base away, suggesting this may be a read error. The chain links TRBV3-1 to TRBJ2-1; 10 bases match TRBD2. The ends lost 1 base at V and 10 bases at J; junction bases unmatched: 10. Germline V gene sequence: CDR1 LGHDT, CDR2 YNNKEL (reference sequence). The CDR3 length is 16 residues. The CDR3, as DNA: TGTGCCAGCAGCCAAGCCGACCTAGCGGGAGATAGCGAGCAGTTCTTC. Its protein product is CASSQADLAGDSEQFF.

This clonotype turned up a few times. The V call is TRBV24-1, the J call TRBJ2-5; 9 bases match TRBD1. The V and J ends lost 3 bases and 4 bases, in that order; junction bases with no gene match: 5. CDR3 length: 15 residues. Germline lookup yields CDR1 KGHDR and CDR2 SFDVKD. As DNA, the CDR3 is TGTGCCACCAGTGATGGGACAGGGTCTTTAGAGACCCAGTACTTC. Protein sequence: CATSDGTGSLETQYF.

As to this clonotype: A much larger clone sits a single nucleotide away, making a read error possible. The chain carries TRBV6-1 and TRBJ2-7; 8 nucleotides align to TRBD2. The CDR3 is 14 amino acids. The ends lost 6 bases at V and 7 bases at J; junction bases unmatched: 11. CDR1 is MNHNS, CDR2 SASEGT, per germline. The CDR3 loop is CASSQLAVLEEQYF. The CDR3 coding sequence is TGTGCCAGCAGCCAACTAGCGGTCTTGGAAGAGCAGTACTTC.

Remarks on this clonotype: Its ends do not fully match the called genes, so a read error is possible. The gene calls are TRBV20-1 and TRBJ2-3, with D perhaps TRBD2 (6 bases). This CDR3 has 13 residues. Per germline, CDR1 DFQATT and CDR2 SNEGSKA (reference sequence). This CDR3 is CSSSVLRVDTQYF. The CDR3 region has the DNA TGCAGTTCTAGCGTACTAAGGGTAGATACGCAGTATTTT.

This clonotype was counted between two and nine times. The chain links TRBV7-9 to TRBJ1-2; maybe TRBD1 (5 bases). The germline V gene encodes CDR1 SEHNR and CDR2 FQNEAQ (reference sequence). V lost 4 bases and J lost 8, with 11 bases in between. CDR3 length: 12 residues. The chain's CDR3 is CASSSEGYGYTF. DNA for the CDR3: TGTGCCAGCAGCTCCGAGGGGTACGGCTACACCTTC.

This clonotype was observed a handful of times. DNA for the CDR3: TGTGCCAGCACCCCGACAGGGGCATCCTACAATGAGCAGTTCTTC. Its translation is CASTPTGASYNEQFF. The J gene is TRBJ2-1, the V gene TRBV28; 8 nucleotides line up with TRBD1. The J segment lost 1 base and the V segment lost 7 bases, leaving 6 bases of the junction unmatched. Germline values: CDR1 MDHEN, CDR2 SYDVKM. The CDR3 contains 15 residues.

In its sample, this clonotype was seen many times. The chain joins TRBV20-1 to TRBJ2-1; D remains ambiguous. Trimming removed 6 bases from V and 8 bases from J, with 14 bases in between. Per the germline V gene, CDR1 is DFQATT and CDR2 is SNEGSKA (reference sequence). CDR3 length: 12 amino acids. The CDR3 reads CSAPGGSYEQFF. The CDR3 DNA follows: TGCAGTGCCCCCGGCGGCAGCTATGAGCAGTTCTTC.

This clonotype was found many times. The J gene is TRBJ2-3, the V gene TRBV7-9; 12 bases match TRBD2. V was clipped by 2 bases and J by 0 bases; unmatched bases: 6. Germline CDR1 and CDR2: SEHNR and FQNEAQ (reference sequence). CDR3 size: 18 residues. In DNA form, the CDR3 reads TGTGCCAGCAGCTTACTAGCGGGAGGGCCGGGAAGCACAGATACGCAGTATTTT. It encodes CASSLLAGGPGSTDTQYF.

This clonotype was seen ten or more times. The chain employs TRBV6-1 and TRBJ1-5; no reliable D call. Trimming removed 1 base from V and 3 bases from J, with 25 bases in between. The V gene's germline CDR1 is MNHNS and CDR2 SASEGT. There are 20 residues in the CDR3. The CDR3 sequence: CASSEEFGRHEPLNNQPQHF. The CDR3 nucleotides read TGTGCCAGCAGTGAAGAATTCGGCCGGCACGAACCGCTAAACAATCAGCCCCAGCATTTT.

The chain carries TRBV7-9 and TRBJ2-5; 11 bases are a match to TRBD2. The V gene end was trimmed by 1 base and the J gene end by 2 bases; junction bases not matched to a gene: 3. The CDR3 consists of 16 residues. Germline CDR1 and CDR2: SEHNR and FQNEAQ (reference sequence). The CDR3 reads CASSLDLAGGQETQYF. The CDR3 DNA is TGTGCCAGCAGCTTAGACCTAGCGGGAGGACAAGAGACCCAGTACTTC.

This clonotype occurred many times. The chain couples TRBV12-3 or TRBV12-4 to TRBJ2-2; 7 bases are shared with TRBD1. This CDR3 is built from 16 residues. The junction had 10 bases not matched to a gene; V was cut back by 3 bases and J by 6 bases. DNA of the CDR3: TGTGCCAGCAGTTTGCACAGGGGCGTTTCAGCCGGGGAGCTGTTTTTT. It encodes CASSLHRGVSAGELFF.

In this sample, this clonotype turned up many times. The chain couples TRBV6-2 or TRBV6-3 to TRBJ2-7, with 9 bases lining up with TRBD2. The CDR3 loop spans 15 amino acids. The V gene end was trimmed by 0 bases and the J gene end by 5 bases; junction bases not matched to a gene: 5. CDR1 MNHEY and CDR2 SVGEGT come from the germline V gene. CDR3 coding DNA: TGTGCCAGCAGTTACTCCGGGACTAGCATCGACGAGCAGTACTTC. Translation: CASSYSGTSIDEQYF.

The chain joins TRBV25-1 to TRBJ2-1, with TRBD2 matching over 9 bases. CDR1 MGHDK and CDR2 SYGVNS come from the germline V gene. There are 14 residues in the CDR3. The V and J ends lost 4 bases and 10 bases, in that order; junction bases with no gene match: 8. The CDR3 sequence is CASSVIAREGEQFF. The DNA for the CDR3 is TGTGCCAGCAGTGTCATAGCGCGGGAGGGGGAGCAGTTCTTC. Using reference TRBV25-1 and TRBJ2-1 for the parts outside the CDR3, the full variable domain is EADIYQTPRYLVIGTGKKITLECSQTMGHDKMYWYQQDPGMELHLIHYSYGVNSTEKGDLSSESTVSRIRTEHFPLTLESARPSHTSQYLCASSVIAREGEQFFGPGTRLTVL.

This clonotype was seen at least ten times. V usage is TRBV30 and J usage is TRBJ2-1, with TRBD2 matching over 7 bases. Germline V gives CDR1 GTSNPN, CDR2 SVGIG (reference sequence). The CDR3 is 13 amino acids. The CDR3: CAKAGLDYNEQFF. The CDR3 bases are TGTGCAAAAGCGGGATTGGACTACAATGAGCAGTTCTTC.

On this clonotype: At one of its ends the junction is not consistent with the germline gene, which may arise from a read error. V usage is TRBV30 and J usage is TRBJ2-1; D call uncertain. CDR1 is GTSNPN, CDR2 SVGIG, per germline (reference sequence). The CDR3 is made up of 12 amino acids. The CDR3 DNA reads TGTGCCTGGAGTAGCTCGTCGGGTGAGCAGTCCTTC. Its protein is CAWSSSSGEQSF.

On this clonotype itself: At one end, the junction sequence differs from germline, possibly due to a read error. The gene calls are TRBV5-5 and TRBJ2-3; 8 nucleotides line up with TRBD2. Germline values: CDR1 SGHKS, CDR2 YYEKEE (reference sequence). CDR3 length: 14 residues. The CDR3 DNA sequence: TGCGCCAGCAGCCGGGGACTAGGGGGAGATACGCAGTATTTT. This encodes CASSRGLGGDTQYF.